This is a list of T cell receptor beta chains from one sample in a study of cytomegalovirus exposure and HLA in healthy donors. The data were produced by immunoSEQ multiplex PCR, yet TCRdb's version contains in-frame clones alone and is incomplete. The sample includes roughly 110,000 clones, 77% of them seen just once. The sequencing sample was made of PBMCs. These receptors were collected from a male donor in good health and CMV-seronegative. Each CDR3 is given with its conserved first and last residue. The D gene is left open where the match is weak. Size is omitted from some rows. Given values are once, few, many or a class for expanded clones.

d_call j_call v_call clone_size cdr3_nt cdr3_aa
. TRBJ1-1 TRBV29-1 . TGCAGCGTGAGACAGCCGATCCTGAACACTGAAGCTTTCTTT CSVRQPILNTEAFF
. TRBJ1-4 TRBV10-1 few TGCGCCAGCAGTGAAGGGGGAGAGAATGAAAAACTGTTTTTT CASSEGGENEKLFF
TRBD2 TRBJ2-7 TRBV19 . TGTGCCAGTGGATTAGCGGGAGGGCGGGAGCAGTACTTC CASGLAGGREQYF
. TRBJ2-1 TRBV18 few TGTGCCAGCTCACCATCTTTCGTCAGCGGTCCGCAGAACAATGAGCAGTTCTTC CASSPSFVSGPQNNEQFF
TRBD2 TRBJ2-2 TRBV10-3 few TGTGCCATCAGTGAGTCTTTAGCGGGAGGAATCGGGGAGCTGTTTTTT CAISESLAGGIGELFF
TRBD1 TRBJ1-4 TRBV14 . TGTGCCAGCAGCCGTCGGGACAGGGAGATGACTAATGAAAAACTGTTTTTT CASSRRDREMTNEKLFF
TRBD1 TRBJ1-6 TRBV11-2 . TGTGCCAGCAGCTTAGCAGGGGGCTCACCCCTCCACTTT CASSLAGGSPLHF
. TRBJ2-3 TRBV4-1 . TGCGCCAGCAGCCCCCGGCTAGGTACAGATACGCAGTATTTT CASSPRLGTDTQYF
. TRBJ2-1 TRBV19 . TGTGCCAGTAGCACTCGGGACTCCAGACCCAATGAGCAGTTCTTC CASSTRDSRPNEQFF
TRBD1 TRBJ2-7 TRBV4-1 . TGCGCCAGCAGCCAGACCCGGGACAGATCCTACGAGCAGTACTTC CASSQTRDRSYEQYF
. TRBJ1-1 TRBV21-1 . TGTGCCAGCAGAGAAGATAGGGGGCTCGGAACTGAAGCTTTCTTT CASREDRGLGTEAFF
. TRBJ2-3 TRBV10-1 . TGCGCCAGCAGTGATGTCTTCGAGGAGCCAGATACGCAGTATTTT CASSDVFEEPDTQYF
. TRBJ2-1 TRBV2 . TGTGCCAGCACTAAAGTTGGAGTAGCAGCGTACAATGAGCAGTTCTTC CASTKVGVAAYNEQFF
. TRBJ2-2 TRBV27 . TGTGCCAGCAGTTTATCGCCACAGTGGAACACCGGGGAGCTGTTTTTT CASSLSPQWNTGELFF
. TRBJ2-3 TRBV5-1 once TGCGCCAGCAGCTTAAGTCGGTCCACCCTCACAGATACGCAGTATTTT CASSLSRSTLTDTQYF
. TRBJ2-5 TRBV15 . TGTGCCACCAGCAGAGATCTCCATGAGGCCCAGTACTTC CATSRDLHEAQYF
TRBD1 TRBJ2-1 TRBV7-7 . TGTGCCAGCAGCAACCGGGACAGGGGTGAGCAGTTCTTC CASSNRDRGEQFF